The subject of this entry is one T cell receptor beta chain. Its antigen has not been determined. Base qualities were left out, and no much larger clone turns up one base away. The sample originates from a study of preoperative IRX-2 immunotherapy in early breast cancer (dated by TCRdb to between 2017 and 2020). In light of the paper, this sample's treatment or condition label describes: preoperative locoregional IRX-2 cytokine immunotherapy. The samples were obtained from a phase Ib study that tested preoperative, locoregional IRX-2 cytokine immunotherapy meant to prime immune responses. Donors were patients with early-stage breast cancer who received IRX-2 before surgery. Receptor amplification or capture employed the immunoSEQ multiplex PCR assay. TCRdb mirrors the immuneACCESS table, restricted to in-frame sequences. Some clones are absent from its copies; in checked studies, under half trace to an unresolved V gene, and the reason for the others is unknown. In this sample the table shows about 98,000 clones, 70% to 90% of which occur a single time. Under 2.5% of the sample goes to the ten largest clones.

The CDR3 spans 16 residues, from the cysteine through the phenylalanine. Only the CDR3 DNA stays, 48 bases, in frame from base 1. As encoded in the germline V gene, CDR1 is WSHSY while CDR2 is SAAADI. Trimming leaves V shorter by 6 bases and J shorter by 7 bases, with the junction holding 13 bases beyond the gene matches. Material: tumor tissue, obtained after IRX-2 immunotherapy. The chain is assembled from TRBV10-2 and TRBJ2-7, with 12 central nucleotides matching TRBD2. The receptor comes from a human donor with breast cancer. The nucleotide sequence reads as follows: TGCGCCAGCAGCCCCCCCCTAGCGGGAGGGCCGAGGGAGCAGTACTTC. The encoded protein is CASSPPLAGGPREQYF.